The rows below give T cell receptor beta chains drawn from one sample of a study of follicular helper T cells after annual influenza vaccination. Here immunoSEQ multiplex PCR was the method, and the copy in TCRdb shows in-frame clones only, minus some. The data show about 16,000 clones, roughly 80% seen once. The starting material was CXCR5+ CD38- circulating T follicular helper cells from blood, obtained 7 days after influenza vaccination. The receptors were gathered from an adult who received the influenza vaccine. CDR3s include the opening cysteine and the closing phenylalanine or tryptophan. Fields, in order: J gene, clone size, D gene, V gene, CDR3 protein, CDR3 DNA. A D gene is named only where the DNA matches it firmly. Expanded clones get a size class; other rows say once, few or many, or leave the size out.

j_call: TRBJ2-3; clone_size: .; d_call: TRBD2; v_call: TRBV7-3; cdr3_aa: CASSSTSGGETDTQYF; cdr3_nt: TGTGCCAGCAGCTCGACTAGCGGGGGGGAGACAGATACGCAGTATTTT
j_call: TRBJ2-5; clone_size: .; d_call: .; v_call: TRBV5-1; cdr3_aa: CASSSRPGTQETQYF; cdr3_nt: TGCGCCAGCAGCTCAAGGCCCGGGACTCAAGAGACCCAGTACTTC
j_call: TRBJ1-5; clone_size: .; d_call: .; v_call: TRBV11-2; cdr3_aa: CASSLDWGGVQPQHF; cdr3_nt: TGTGCCAGCAGCTTAGATTGGGGCGGGGTTCAGCCCCAGCATTTT
j_call: TRBJ2-4; clone_size: .; d_call: TRBD1; v_call: TRBV7-8; cdr3_aa: CASSWGTGRVKNIQYF; cdr3_nt: TGTGCCAGCAGCTGGGGGACAGGGCGGGTCAAAAACATTCAGTACTTC
j_call: TRBJ2-7; clone_size: .; d_call: TRBD1; v_call: TRBV2; cdr3_aa: CASSGTGGYEQYF; cdr3_nt: TGTGCCAGCAGCGGGACAGGGGGATACGAGCAGTACTTC
j_call: TRBJ2-7; clone_size: .; d_call: .; v_call: TRBV2; cdr3_aa: CASSDRGTYYEQYF; cdr3_nt: TGTGCCAGCAGTGATCGGGGGACGTACTACGAGCAGTACTTC
j_call: TRBJ1-1; clone_size: .; d_call: TRBD1; v_call: TRBV6-5; cdr3_aa: CASSYSTGASSQAFF; cdr3_nt: TGTGCCAGCAGTTACTCGACAGGGGCGAGTTCACAAGCTTTCTTT
j_call: TRBJ1-1; clone_size: .; d_call: .; v_call: TRBV28; cdr3_aa: CASSFQGLNTEAFF; cdr3_nt: TGTGCCAGCAGTTTCCAGGGGTTGAACACTGAAGCTTTCTTT
j_call: TRBJ1-5; clone_size: .; d_call: .; v_call: TRBV6-1; cdr3_aa: CASSARDARQPQHF; cdr3_nt: TGTGCCAGCAGTGCGAGGGATGCTCGACAGCCCCAGCATTTT
j_call: TRBJ2-7; clone_size: .; d_call: TRBD2; v_call: TRBV27; cdr3_aa: CASSLTSGSSYEQYF; cdr3_nt: TGTGCCAGCAGTCTAACTAGCGGGAGTTCCTACGAGCAGTACTTC
j_call: TRBJ2-1; clone_size: .; d_call: TRBD2; v_call: TRBV19; cdr3_aa: CASNTRHQLADAYNEQFF; cdr3_nt: TGTGCCAGTAACACGCGACATCAACTAGCGGACGCGTACAATGAGCAGTTCTTC
j_call: TRBJ2-2; clone_size: once; d_call: .; v_call: TRBV18; cdr3_aa: CASSPPAAGELFF; cdr3_nt: TGTGCCAGCTCACCACCCGCAGCCGGGGAGCTGTTTTTT
j_call: TRBJ2-7; clone_size: .; d_call: TRBD1; v_call: TRBV11-2; cdr3_aa: CASSLSTGPYEQYF; cdr3_nt: TGTGCCAGCAGCTTATCGACAGGGCCCTACGAGCAGTACTTC
j_call: TRBJ2-2; clone_size: .; d_call: TRBD2; v_call: TRBV28; cdr3_aa: CASSLLAGGTGELFF; cdr3_nt: TGTGCCAGCAGTTTATTAGCGGGAGGTACCGGGGAGCTGTTTTTT
j_call: TRBJ2-3; clone_size: .; d_call: .; v_call: TRBV19; cdr3_aa: CASSIGIAGTDTQYF; cdr3_nt: TGTGCCAGTAGTATCGGTATTGCCGGCACAGATACGCAGTATTTT
j_call: TRBJ2-1; clone_size: .; d_call: TRBD1; v_call: TRBV5-1; cdr3_aa: CASGPGQTYNEQFF; cdr3_nt: TGCGCCAGCGGACCGGGACAGACCTACAATGAGCAGTTCTTC
j_call: TRBJ1-4; clone_size: .; d_call: .; v_call: TRBV5-1; cdr3_aa: CASRTAGSDEKLFF; cdr3_nt: TGCGCCAGCAGAACAGCAGGTTCCGATGAAAAACTGTTTTTT
j_call: TRBJ1-1; clone_size: .; d_call: .; v_call: TRBV7-2; cdr3_aa: CASGRVGTEAFF; cdr3_nt: TGTGCCAGCGGCAGGGTGGGCACTGAAGCTTTCTTT
j_call: TRBJ2-5; clone_size: .; d_call: TRBD1; v_call: TRBV19; cdr3_aa: CASSTGQKETQYF; cdr3_nt: TGTGCCAGTAGTACGGGACAGAAAGAGACCCAGTACTTC
j_call: TRBJ2-3; clone_size: .; d_call: .; v_call: TRBV6-1; cdr3_aa: CASKSGRFTDTQYF; cdr3_nt: TGTGCCAGCAAATCCGGGAGATTCACAGATACGCAGTATTTT
j_call: TRBJ1-1; clone_size: once; d_call: TRBD1; v_call: TRBV5-4; cdr3_aa: CASSPPGTGKNTEAFF; cdr3_nt: TGTGCCAGCAGCCCGCCGGGGACAGGGAAGAACACTGAAGCTTTCTTT
j_call: TRBJ2-3; clone_size: once; d_call: .; v_call: TRBV5-1; cdr3_aa: CASSLGLGDTQYF; cdr3_nt: TGCGCCAGCAGCTTGGGGCTAGGAGATACGCAGTATTTT
j_call: TRBJ1-6; clone_size: .; d_call: .; v_call: TRBV4-1; cdr3_aa: CASSQAIFGLQAGYSPLHF; cdr3_nt: TGCGCCAGCTCCCAGGCGATTTTTGGCCTACAAGCGGGATATTCACCCCTCCACTTT
j_call: TRBJ2-7; clone_size: .; d_call: .; v_call: TRBV6-1; cdr3_aa: CASRLQAPSSYEQYF; cdr3_nt: TGTGCCAGCAGACTACAGGCCCCAAGCTCCTACGAGCAGTACTTC
j_call: TRBJ2-7; clone_size: once; d_call: TRBD1; v_call: TRBV18; cdr3_aa: CASSPLSGTGTPEQYF; cdr3_nt: TGTGCCAGCTCACCACTCTCCGGGACAGGGACCCCCGAGCAGTACTTC
j_call: TRBJ1-3; clone_size: .; d_call: .; v_call: TRBV7-9; cdr3_aa: CASSLRESGNTIYF; cdr3_nt: TGTGCCAGCAGCTTGAGGGAAAGTGGAAACACCATATATTTT
j_call: TRBJ2-7; clone_size: .; d_call: TRBD1; v_call: TRBV6-1; cdr3_aa: CASKTGSFHEQYF; cdr3_nt: TGTGCCAGCAAGACAGGGTCGTTCCACGAGCAGTACTTC
j_call: TRBJ1-1; clone_size: .; d_call: .; v_call: TRBV5-6; cdr3_aa: CASSSIKRGFTEAFF; cdr3_nt: TGTGCCAGCAGCTCAATAAAACGAGGGTTTACTGAAGCTTTCTTT
j_call: TRBJ2-3; clone_size: .; d_call: TRBD2; v_call: TRBV5-4; cdr3_aa: CASSYTSGAITDTQYF; cdr3_nt: TGTGCCAGCAGTTACACTAGCGGAGCCATCACAGATACGCAGTATTTT